The 6 T cell receptor beta chains reported below all come from one sample, sequenced in a study of T cell responses to AZD1222 COVID-19 vaccine. Assay used: immunoSEQ multiplex PCR; TCRdb lists only in-frame clones, some missing. The sample records about 160,000 clones, about nine tenths being singletons. The sequenced sample was peripheral blood, obtained on day 0 of AZD1222 vaccination. The receptors were sampled from an adult in good health.

The genes are TRBV15 and TRBJ2-3, with 8 bases aligning to TRBD2. The length of the CDR3 is 18 residues. The junction had 16 bases not matched to a gene; V was cut back by 3 bases and J by 5 bases. CDR1 is LNHNV and CDR2 is YYDKDF in the germline V gene (reference sequence). DNA for the CDR3: TGTGCCACCAGCAGTAGTGTTATTGGCGGGAGCGGGGGAGATACGCAGTATTTT. This gives the protein CATSSSVIGGSGGDTQYF.

This rearrangement joins TRBV28 to TRBJ2-2; D perhaps matches TRBD2 (6 bases). V dropped 2 bases and J dropped 3 bases, with 16 bases sitting between them. Germline V CDR1 and CDR2: MDHEN, SYDVKM. The CDR3 sequence is 17 residues long. This CDR3 reads CASSLGVQRAYTGELFF. The CDR3 DNA reads TGTGCCAGCAGTTTAGGTGTCCAGCGGGCGTACACCGGGGAGCTGTTTTTT.

The chain combines TRBV28 with TRBJ1-5; D is undetermined. The CDR3 contains 14 residues. From germline, CDR1 is MDHEN and CDR2 SYDVKM. Trimming stripped 3 bases from V and 5 bases from J, with 11 bases between. DNA of the CDR3: TGTGCCAGCAGTTTCTGTGACGACTATCAGCCCCAGCATTTT. Its protein is CASSFCDDYQPQHF.

This chain joins TRBV6-2 or TRBV6-3 and TRBJ1-1; weak D call: TRBD1 (5 bases). CDR1 and CDR2 from the germline V gene are MNHEY and SVGEGT. Trimming took 7 bases from V and 4 from J, leaving 16 bases between them. The length of the CDR3 is 14 residues. In DNA, the CDR3 is TGTGCCAGCACCCCCCGGGGGGGAGGCACTGAAGCTTTCTTT. Translated, it gives CASTPRGGGTEAFF.

The chain joins TRBV3-1 (or the pseudogene TRBV3-2) to TRBJ1-2, with no clear D. There are 14 residues in the CDR3. Deletions cut 1 base from V and 2 bases from J, with 8 bases between. Germline V gene sequence: CDR1 LGHDT, CDR2 YNNKEL (reference sequence). CDR3 protein: CASSQGAANYGYTF. CDR3 coding DNA: TGTGCCAGCAGCCAAGGAGCAGCAAACTATGGCTACACCTTC.

V and J are TRBV5-6 and TRBJ1-1; D remains ambiguous. The germline gives CDR1 SGHDT, CDR2 YYEEEE. V lost 0 bases and J lost 3, with 9 bases in between. The CDR3 length is 14 residues. This CDR3 reads CASSLDRGDTEAFF. In nucleotides, the CDR3 is TGTGCCAGCAGCTTGGACCGAGGCGACACTGAAGCTTTCTTT.